The 30 T cell receptor beta chains reported below all come from one sample, sequenced in a study of PD-1 and CTLA-4 blockade in melanoma. TCRdb's copy holds only in-frame clones and misses some; the assay was immunoSEQ multiplex PCR. The sample shows about 32,000 clones, roughly nine tenths of them seen only once. Sequences were derived from CD8+ T cells from peripheral blood, sampled from a patient given anti-PD-1 treatment. Every receptor here comes from a human donor with melanoma.

The V gene is TRBV4-1, the J gene TRBJ1-5; possible D gene TRBD1, 6 bases. Trimming left V 0 bases short and J 3 bases short, with 12 bases between. The CDR3 extends over 16 amino acids. The germline V gene encodes CDR1 MGHRA and CDR2 YSYEKL. The CDR3 DNA sequence: TGCGCCAGCAGCCAAGATATGGGGGGCCCCAATCAGCCCCAGCATTTT. This sequence encodes CASSQDMGGPNQPQHF.

This clone has more than one count but fewer than ten. The chain recombines TRBV6-5 with TRBJ2-5, with D maybe TRBD2 (7 bases). Germline CDR1 MNHEY, CDR2 SVGAGI. The CDR3 consists of 14 residues. Trimming shortened V by 2 bases and J by 5 bases, and 12 bases separated the two germline ends. CDR3: CASSYDGGPETQYF. The CDR3 region has the DNA TGTGCCAGCAGTTACGACGGGGGGCCGGAGACCCAGTACTTC.

This clone was seen a handful of times. J is TRBJ2-7 and V is TRBV7-3; 12 nucleotides agree with TRBD2. Germline V gene lookup returns CDR1 SGHTA and CDR2 FQGTGA. Germline trimming cut 5 bases from V and 4 bases from J; bases unmatched to any gene: 6. This CDR3 has 15 amino acids. CDR3 loop: CASSLLAGGLYEQYF. In DNA form, the CDR3 reads TGTGCCAGCAGCCTCCTAGCGGGGGGGCTATACGAGCAGTACTTC.

The V gene is TRBV6-2 or TRBV6-3, the J gene TRBJ1-2; D possibly corresponds to TRBD1 (5 bases). This CDR3 contains 13 residues. CDR1 MNHEY and CDR2 SVGEGT come from the germline V gene. V lost 6 bases to trimming and J lost 4 bases, with 12 bases between them. The CDR3 sequence is CASSPGDRYGYTF. Written as DNA, the CDR3 is TGTGCCAGCAGCCCCGGGGACCGCTATGGCTACACCTTC.

The chain uses TRBV5-4 and TRBJ2-5, with D maybe TRBD2 (6 bases). From germline, CDR1 is SGHNT and CDR2 YYREEE (reference sequence). Trimming removed 4 bases at V and 2 bases at J, with 15 bases between. The CDR3 runs to 15 residues. CDR3 bases: TGTGCCAGCAGCCGATGGGACTTGCCTCAAGAGACCCAGTACTTC. Amino acids: CASSRWDLPQETQYF. Full variable domain (rest looked up from reference TRBV5-4 and TRBJ2-5): ETGVTQSPTHLIKTRGQQVTLRCSSQSGHNTVSWYQQALGQGPQFIFQYYREEENGRGNFPPRFSGLQFPNYSSELNVNALELDDSALYLCASSRWDLPQETQYFGPGTRLLVL.

A few counts support this clone. This sequence joins TRBV11-2 and TRBJ2-5, with TRBD2 identical over 12 bases. This CDR3 is built from 18 residues. With V trimmed by 3 bases and J by 2 bases, 10 bases remained unmatched. Germline V CDR1 and CDR2: SGHAT, FQNNGV. This CDR3 reads CASSFRLAGALQQETQYF. As DNA, the CDR3 is TGTGCCAGCAGCTTTAGACTAGCGGGGGCCCTCCAACAAGAGACCCAGTACTTC.

This chain links TRBV24-1 with TRBJ2-1; 7 bases align to TRBD1. The V and J ends lost 11 bases and 6 bases, in that order; junction bases with no gene match: 12. The CDR3 totals 14 residues. CDR1 is KGHDR, CDR2 SFDVKD, per germline. The CDR3 DNA follows: TGTGCCATCTCCCCCCGCAGGGGGAGCAATGAGCAGTTCTTC. This codes for CAISPRRGSNEQFF.

Written as DNA, the CDR3 is TGTGCCAGCACCAGTCAAAGATTGAATTCACCCCTCCACTTT. Translated, it gives CASTSQRLNSPLHF. This chain joins TRBV6-5 and TRBJ1-6, with no clear D. Germline lookup yields CDR1 MNHEY and CDR2 SVGAGI. The CDR3 is made up of 14 amino acids. The V gene lost 7 bases and the J gene lost 7 bases, with 14 bases spanning the gap.

This clone occurred once. The gene calls are TRBV2 and TRBJ1-1; 8 nucleotides agree with TRBD1. The junction had 5 bases not matched to a gene; V was cut back by 6 bases and J by 2 bases. Germline V CDR1 and CDR2: SNHLY, FYNNEI. The CDR3 runs 14 residues. This chain's CDR3 is CASRGQGANTEAFF. The CDR3 coding sequence is TGTGCCAGCAGAGGACAGGGAGCTAACACTGAAGCTTTCTTT.

This chain uses TRBV4-1 with TRBJ2-4; D may be TRBD1 or TRBD2 (5 bases each). The V gene lost 0 bases and the J gene lost 9 bases, with 15 bases spanning the gap. The CDR3 runs 15 residues. Per the germline V gene, CDR1 is MGHRA and CDR2 is YSYEKL. The CDR3 coding sequence is TGCGCCAGCAGCCAAGATCAACGGACTCAGGGCATTCAGTACTTC. It yields the protein CASSQDQRTQGIQYF.

The chain links TRBV30 to TRBJ2-7; D could derive from TRBD1 or TRBD2 (6 bases each). Germline V gene lookup returns CDR1 GTSNPN and CDR2 SVGIG (reference sequence). V lost 5 bases to trimming and J lost 5 bases, with 13 bases between them. This CDR3 contains 12 residues. The CDR3 sequence is CAWSRRGDEQYF. The CDR3 DNA follows: TGTGCCTGGTCTAGAAGGGGGGACGAGCAGTACTTC.

This clone has just one count. The chain recombines TRBV29-1 with TRBJ2-7; tentatively, D is TRBD2 (7 bases). The CDR3 totals 13 residues. Germline V CDR1 and CDR2: SQVTM, ANQGSEA. With 4 bases removed from V and 0 bases from J, the gap between germline ends came to 10 bases. CDR3 protein: CSVGEGVSYEQYF. In DNA form, the CDR3 reads TGCAGCGTTGGGGAGGGGGTCTCCTACGAGCAGTACTTC.

The gene calls are TRBV28 and TRBJ1-2; 8 positions agree with TRBD1. The germline CDR1 and CDR2 sequences are MDHEN and SYDVKM. V shed 3 bases and J 0 bases; nucleotides not matched to a gene: 6. The length of the CDR3 is 16 residues. The CDR3 DNA reads TGTGCCAGCAGTTTTAACACAGGGGGAGCTAACTATGGCTACACCTTC. This sequence encodes CASSFNTGGANYGYTF.

This clone is a singleton in its sample. The chain is built from TRBV5-5 and TRBJ1-5; tentatively, D is TRBD1 (5 bases). The ends were cut back, 4 bases at V and 0 bases at J, with 11 bases in the middle. This CDR3 contains 15 residues. CDR1 and CDR2 from the germline V gene are SGHKS and YYEKEE (reference sequence). CDR3 sequence reads: CASSPQGRSNQPQHF. CDR3 nucleotide sequence: TGTGCCAGCAGCCCCCAGGGCCGTAGCAATCAGCCCCAGCATTTT.

V is TRBV28 and J is TRBJ2-7, with 7 bases that match TRBD1. The CDR3 has 15 amino acids. Trimming at V came to 6 bases and at J to 5 bases, leaving 13 bases not matched to a gene. Germline V CDR1 and CDR2: MDHEN, SYDVKM. CDR3 sequence: CASSPPGQKLNEQYF. The CDR3 DNA follows: TGTGCCAGCAGCCCACCGGGACAGAAACTTAACGAGCAGTACTTC.

As DNA, the CDR3 is TGCGCCAGCGGATCGGACAGGGTTATCGGGGAGCTGTTTTTT. Protein sequence: CASGSDRVIGELFF. V and J are TRBV5-1 and TRBJ2-2; 8 nucleotides agree with TRBD1. CDR1 is SGHRS and CDR2 is YFSETQ in the germline V gene. The CDR3 runs to 14 residues. Trimming cost V 7 bases and J 7 bases; bases outside gene matches: 9.

The chain couples TRBV30 to TRBJ1-3; perhaps TRBD1 as D (5 bases). CDR1 is GTSNPN, CDR2 SVGIG, per germline (reference sequence). Between the trimmed V and J ends, which lost 0 bases and 3 bases, there was a span of 12 bases. The CDR3 extends over 15 amino acids. CDR3 in amino acids: CAWSVGAGIGNTIYF. CDR3 nucleotides: TGTGCCTGGAGTGTAGGCGCAGGGATTGGAAACACCATATATTTT.

The chain couples TRBV19 to TRBJ1-1; D is unresolved. V lost 6 bases to trimming and J lost 8 bases, with 10 bases between them. Germline V gives CDR1 LNHDA, CDR2 SQIVND (reference sequence). The CDR3 is made up of 11 amino acids. For the CDR3, the DNA is TGTGCCAGTAGCCTTGGACGGGAAGCTTTCTTT. Translating it yields CASSLGREAFF. The full variable domain, rest sourced from reference TRBV19 and TRBJ1-1, is DGGITQSPKYLFRKEGQNVTLSCEQNLNHDAMYWYRQDPGQGLRLIYYSQIVNDFQKGDIAEGYSVSREKKESFPLTVTSAQKNPTAFYLCASSLGREAFFGQGTRLTVV.

The rearrangement links TRBV7-9 to TRBJ2-5; 9 bases match TRBD2. Germline CDR1 is SEHNR and CDR2 is FQNEAQ (reference sequence). This CDR3 is built from 12 residues. V dropped 5 bases and J dropped 7; count of bases not matched to a gene: 2. The CDR3 DNA follows: TGTGCCAGCAGCCTTAGCGGGGGGACCCAGTACTTC. Protein sequence: CASSLSGGTQYF.

The J gene is TRBJ2-5, the V gene TRBV27; TRBD1 might be the D (6 bases). V lost 3 bases, J lost 2 bases, and 16 bases lay in between. The CDR3 consists of 16 residues. CDR1 and CDR2 from the germline V gene are MNHEY and SMNVEV (reference sequence). The CDR3 loop is CASSFLGAGGQETQYF. The CDR3 DNA reads as TGTGCCAGCAGTTTTCTGGGGGCAGGTGGGCAAGAGACCCAGTACTTC.

The chain carries TRBV27 and TRBJ1-5; no reliable D call. With 4 bases removed from V and 0 bases from J, the gap between germline ends came to 4 bases. This CDR3 is built from 13 residues. The germline V gene has CDR1 MNHEY and CDR2 SMNVEV (reference sequence). CDR3 in DNA: TGTGCCAGCAGTTCAGATAGCAATCAGCCCCAGCATTTT. Translation gives CASSSDSNQPQHF.

This chain connects TRBV30 to TRBJ1-2; D unclear. The V gene lost 0 bases and the J gene lost 3 bases, with 17 bases spanning the gap. There are 16 residues in the CDR3. CDR1 is GTSNPN, CDR2 SVGIG, per germline (reference sequence). The CDR3 here is CAWSVSRVRGYYGYTF. In DNA, the CDR3 is TGTGCCTGGAGTGTATCTCGCGTCCGGGGTTACTATGGCTACACCTTC.

The DNA of the CDR3 is TGTGCCAGCAGCTTCCCGCTTGGTGCCGTCGAGACCCAGTACTTC. Protein product: CASSFPLGAVETQYF. The rearrangement uses TRBV5-8 and TRBJ2-5; unclear D gene. This CDR3 comprises 15 residues. V was pared by 2 bases and J by 5 bases, with 16 bases between. CDR1 is SGHTS and CDR2 is YDEGEE in the germline V gene. Full variable domain (rest looked up from reference TRBV5-8 and TRBJ2-5): EAGVTQSPTHLIKTRGQQATLRCSPISGHTSVYWYQQALGLGLQFLLWYDEGEERNRGNFPPRFSGRQFPNYSSELNVNALELEDSALYLCASSFPLGAVETQYFGPGTRLLVL.

CDR3 nucleotide sequence: TGTGCCAGCAGCCCGGGCGGTACCGGGGAGCTGTTTTTT. Protein product: CASSPGGTGELFF. The rearrangement links TRBV5-6 to TRBJ2-2; no clear D. Trimming stripped 4 bases from V and 5 bases from J, with 9 bases between. The CDR3 covers 13 residues. In germline, CDR1 is SGHDT, CDR2 YYEEEE.

The chain employs TRBV7-9 and TRBJ2-1, with 14 nucleotides matching TRBD2. The CDR3 consists of 15 residues. Germline loops: CDR1 SEHNR, CDR2 FQNEAQ (reference sequence). Trimming took 6 bases from V and 7 from J; bases not matched to a gene: 5. CDR3 residues: CASSPTSGGVNEQFF. The CDR3, as DNA: TGTGCCAGCAGTCCGACTAGCGGGGGGGTAAATGAGCAGTTCTTC.

The rearrangement joins TRBV28 to TRBJ2-7; either TRBD1 or TRBD2 may fit D (5 bases each). V dropped 8 bases and J dropped 0 bases, with 14 bases sitting between them. The CDR3 spans 14 residues. In germline, CDR1 is MDHEN, CDR2 SYDVKM. The CDR3 here is CASSKGESSYEQYF. The CDR3 region has the DNA TGTGCCAGCTCAAAAGGGGAGAGCTCCTACGAGCAGTACTTC.

The chain couples TRBV7-8 to TRBJ1-1, with 12 bases aligning to TRBD1. CDR3 length: 17 residues. V lost 4 bases to trimming and J lost 5 bases; unmatched junction nucleotides: 11. CDR1 and CDR2 from the germline V gene are SGHVS and FQNEAQ. CDR3 loop: CASSSIPGQGARTEAFF. In DNA, the CDR3 is TGTGCCAGCAGCTCAATCCCGGGACAGGGGGCGCGTACTGAAGCTTTCTTT.

The chain employs TRBV27 and TRBJ2-1; a possible D gene is TRBD2 (7 bases). This CDR3 has 15 residues. Trimming took 6 bases from V and 4 from J, leaving 16 bases between them. Per the germline V gene, CDR1 is MNHEY and CDR2 is SMNVEV (reference sequence). The CDR3 loop reads CASSRGGAGYNEQFF. CDR3 sequence (DNA): TGTGCCAGCAGCCGAGGGGGGGCAGGGTACAATGAGCAGTTCTTC.

The J gene is TRBJ2-1, the V gene TRBV7-9; D not certain. CDR3 length: 13 amino acids. Germline-derived CDR1 and CDR2 are SEHNR and FQNEAQ (reference sequence). V lost 5 bases, J lost 15 bases, and 20 bases lay in between. Written as DNA, the CDR3 is TGTGCCAGCAGCGCCGACCAGAGGCCCGTCCCGTTCTTC. Residues: CASSADQRPVPFF.

V is TRBV27 and J is TRBJ2-3; weak D call: TRBD2 (5 bases). The germline V gene encodes CDR1 MNHEY and CDR2 SMNVEV (reference sequence). This CDR3 spans 14 amino acids. Trimming took off 6 bases at V and 10 bases at J, with 20 bases between the two ends. CDR3 sequence reads: CASSPAPGVRSQYF. CDR3 bases: TGTGCCAGCAGCCCTGCCCCCGGGGTCCGGTCGCAGTATTTT.